The clone carrying this T cell receptor (beta chain) was counted only a few times. Its antigen is not identified. Indicated time point: patch test 2, 6 weeks after DPC sensitization. Indicated treatment: therapeutic diphenylcyclopropenone sensitization with weekly scalp DPC. Phlebotomy was performed prior to application of every patch test. The V gene lost 5 bases and the J gene lost 1 base, with 15 bases spanning the gap. The CDR3 has 15 residues. The germline V gene encodes CDR1 SNHLY and CDR2 FYNNEI. TCRdb fed the RACE reads into MiXCR, producing one record per CDR3 protein. The sample consists of roughly 94,000 distinct CDR3 sequences, about a tenth of them appearing once. The data stem from a study of human T cells and chemical hapten exposure. As for the study in general: Skin of the upper inner arm, roughly 2 cm by roughly 2 cm, received 2% DPC for sensitization. Diphenylcyclopropenone, dosed weekly to the scalp, was given to patients throughout the approximately 24-week study.

Study observations and caveats: Patch test scores rose with PT1 expanded TCR counts, a positive correlation.

The starting material was whole blood, obtained in connection with sensitization to the hapten diphenylcyclopropenone (DPC). V gene TRBV2 combines with J gene TRBJ2-7; D is possibly TRBD2 (7 bases). The TCR comes from a woman aged 40-49 years with alopecia areata. Some clones in this sample may be carry-over from other donors' samples. CDR3 DNA: TGTGCCAGCAGTACCCAAGGGGGGGTTTCCTACGAGCAGTACTTC. This codes for CASSTQGGVSYEQYF.